This is a list of T cell receptor beta chains from one sample in a study of human T cells and chemical hapten exposure. In TCRdb, the reads were re-called with MiXCR into one record per CDR3 protein. The data contain 95,000 to 150,000 distinct CDR3 sequences, over 7% of them seen just once; the ten biggest clones take up 1.4%. What was sequenced was whole blood. Every receptor here comes from a human donor in good health. Some clones in this sample may be carry-over from other donors' samples. Both conserved end residues are part of each CDR3. A D gene is named only where the DNA matches it firmly. Some rows have no size entry. The others give once, few or many, or a class for an expanded clone.

>TRBV19|TRBJ1-2|TRBD1|many
TGTGCCAGTAGTATGGCTCTTTTGGGTACAGGGGGAAGGTATGGCTACACCTTC
CASSMALLGTGGRYGYTF
>TRBV12-3/TRBV12-4|TRBJ2-3|.|few
TGTGCCAGCAGTTTCCAGGGTAGGGATACGCAGTATTTT
CASSFQGRDTQYF
>TRBV19|TRBJ1-5|TRBD1|few
TGTGCCAGTAGCCAGGGACAGGCCCGACAGCCCCAGCATTTT
CASSQGQARQPQHF
>TRBV7-2|TRBJ2-7|.|many
TGTGCCAGCAGCCGGACTGGAAATTCCTACGAGCAGTACTTC
CASSRTGNSYEQYF
>TRBV6-4|TRBJ2-1|.|many
TGTGCCAGCAGTGAAGCGGACAATTCTGAGCAGTTCTTC
CASSEADNSEQFF
>TRBV7-2|TRBJ2-1|.|few
TGTGCCAGCAGCCCTAGCCAGTACAGCTCCTACAATGAGCAGTTCTTC
CASSPSQYSSYNEQFF
>TRBV5-1|TRBJ2-3|TRBD2|.
TGCGCCAACAGCCGGACTAGCGGGAGTCAAGATACGCAGTATTTT
CANSRTSGSQDTQYF
>TRBV6-1|TRBJ1-2|.|many
TGTGCCAGCAGCCCGAGCACGTCGAAGTACACCTTC
CASSPSTSKYTF
>TRBV5-5|TRBJ1-5|TRBD1|many
TGTGCCAGCAGCTTGCCGGGACAGGGGGACAATCAGCCCCAGCATTTT
CASSLPGQGDNQPQHF
>TRBV6-6|TRBJ1-5|.|few
TGTGCCAGCAGTTTGGGGCCGGAAAATCAGCCCCAGCATTTT
CASSLGPENQPQHF
>TRBV6-6|TRBJ1-2|.|many
TGTGCCAGCAGTTACTCCGCTTGGGGAGGGGAGAGTGGCTACACCTTC
CASSYSAWGGESGYTF
>TRBV7-9|TRBJ2-3|.|few
TGTGCCAGCAGCCAGATCCAAGGAGTAAATCGGCCAGATACGCAGTATTTT
CASSQIQGVNRPDTQYF
>TRBV7-9|TRBJ2-7|.|many
TGTGCCAGCAGCCTGGTCCGGCGGAGTCTTTACGAGCAGTACTTC
CASSLVRRSLYEQYF
>TRBV7-3|TRBJ1-1|TRBD1|many
TGTGCCAGCAGCTTTACAGGGGGCGCGGAAACTGAAGCTTTCTTT
CASSFTGGAETEAFF
>TRBV28|TRBJ2-1|.|.
TGTGCCAGCAGTTTCGTTAGAGGGGAGGAGCAGTTCTTC
CASSFVRGEEQFF
>TRBV20-1|TRBJ2-1|.|few
TGCAGTGCTAGGATATTTAGTCACTACAATGAGCAGTTCTTC
CSARIFSHYNEQFF
>TRBV6-4|TRBJ2-3|.|few
TGTGCCAGCAGTGACTCGAGGGGGGCTTCAGATACGCAGTATTTT
CASSDSRGASDTQYF
>TRBV27|TRBJ2-7|TRBD1|.
TGTGCCAGCAGGAGACAGGGTGGAGACGAGCAGTACTTC
CASRRQGGDEQYF
>TRBV24-1|TRBJ2-1|.|few
TGTGCCACCAGTGACTACAATGAGCAGTTCTTC
CATSDYNEQFF
>TRBV7-2|TRBJ2-3|.|few
TGTGCCAGCAGCTTAGCGGTTTTCAGGGGGGACGCCACAGATACGCAGTATTTT
CASSLAVFRGDATDTQYF
>TRBV19|TRBJ1-2|.|.
TGTGCCAGTAGTCTCTCCGCGGGGCCCTATGGCTACACCTTC
CASSLSAGPYGYTF
>TRBV7-6|TRBJ2-7|TRBD1|few
TGTGCCAGCAGCTTTGGTGGACAGGGCTCGCTCTACGAGCAGTACTTC
CASSFGGQGSLYEQYF
>TRBV12-3/TRBV12-4|TRBJ2-3|TRBD2|.
TGTGCCAGCAGGTCACACTTAAGGGGACTAGCGGGAGAAGCAGATACGCAGTATTTT
CASRSHLRGLAGEADTQYF
>TRBV5-6|TRBJ2-1|.|many
TGTGCCAGCAGCTCACCCGGAAAGGACAATGAGCAGTTCTTC
CASSSPGKDNEQFF
>TRBV7-8|TRBJ2-3|.|.
TGTGCCAGCAGCTCGGACCGTCGCAGCACAGATACGCAGTATTTT
CASSSDRRSTDTQYF
>TRBV6-5|TRBJ2-1|.|few
TGTGCCAGCAGTTACTCGAGTTCAGGGGGGCGGGTCAGTGAGCAGTTCTTC
CASSYSSSGGRVSEQFF
>TRBV20-1|TRBJ2-3|.|many
TGCAGTGCTAGTCCCCGAGTACTAGGAGTGAGCACAGATACGCAGTATTTT
CSASPRVLGVSTDTQYF
>TRBV10-3|TRBJ1-2|TRBD1|few
TGTGCCATCAGACGGGACAGGGGAGACTATGGCTACACCTTC
CAIRRDRGDYGYTF
>TRBV6-2/TRBV6-3|TRBJ1-5|.|many
TGTGCCAGCAGTCCCCGGGACGCAGTGGAGCCCCAGCATTTT
CASSPRDAVEPQHF
>TRBV9|TRBJ1-1|.|many
TGTGCCAGCAGCGTGGGTGCTTCGGGGGAAGCTTTCTTT
CASSVGASGEAFF
>TRBV7-9|TRBJ1-1|.|.
TGTGCCAGCAGCTCCCTCCTTTTCGACAGCATGAACACTGAAGCTTTCTTT
CASSSLLFDSMNTEAFF
>TRBV4-3|TRBJ1-5|.|many
TGCGCCAGCAGCCAAGTGGTGTCAGTCAATCAGCCCCAGCATTTT
CASSQVVSVNQPQHF
>TRBV27|TRBJ2-3|.|many
TGTGCCAGCAGCCCGAGGCCGGACACAGATACGCAGTATTTT
CASSPRPDTDTQYF
>TRBV20-1|TRBJ2-3|TRBD2|many
TGCAGTGCTAGGACGGGGGGTGGGGGAGTCCCAGATACGCAGTATTTT
CSARTGGGGVPDTQYF
>TRBV27|TRBJ2-6|.|few
TGTGCCAGCAGTTTAGCAGGGGTCGGGGCCAACGTCCTGACTTTC
CASSLAGVGANVLTF
>TRBV7-9|TRBJ1-5|.|many
TGTGCCAGCAGCTTAGCGGGCAGCAATCAGCCCCAGCATTTT
CASSLAGSNQPQHF
>TRBV19|TRBJ2-1|.|few
TGTGCCAGTAGGGAGCGAAGGAGCTCCTACAATGAGCAGTTCTTC
CASRERRSSYNEQFF
>TRBV20-1|TRBJ1-2|.|medium-sized
TGCAGTGCTAGTCCGGACTCCCCGGGAGACTACACCTTC
CSASPDSPGDYTF
>TRBV4-1|TRBJ2-7|.|.
TGCGCCAGCAGCCCAATCCAAGGGGCCCAGTACTTC
CASSPIQGAQYF
>TRBV4-3|TRBJ1-6|.|.
TGCGCCAGCAGCCCGGGACATCCATTTAATTCACCCCTCCACTTT
CASSPGHPFNSPLHF
>TRBV16|TRBJ2-5|.|few
TGTGCCAGCAGTCTTGATCGAGAGACCCAGTACTTC
CASSLDRETQYF